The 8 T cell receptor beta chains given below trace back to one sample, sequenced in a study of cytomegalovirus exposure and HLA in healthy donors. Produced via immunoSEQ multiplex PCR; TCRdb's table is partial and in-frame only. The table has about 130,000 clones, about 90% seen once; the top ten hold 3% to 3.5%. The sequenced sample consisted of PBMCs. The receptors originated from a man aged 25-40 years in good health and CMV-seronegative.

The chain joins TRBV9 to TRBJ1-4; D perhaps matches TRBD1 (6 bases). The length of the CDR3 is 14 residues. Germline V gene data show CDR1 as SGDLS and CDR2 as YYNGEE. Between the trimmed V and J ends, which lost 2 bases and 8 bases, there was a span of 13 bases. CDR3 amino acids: CASSVAGVNEKLFF. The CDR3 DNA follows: TGTGCCAGCAGCGTGGCAGGGGTTAACGAAAAACTGTTTTTT.

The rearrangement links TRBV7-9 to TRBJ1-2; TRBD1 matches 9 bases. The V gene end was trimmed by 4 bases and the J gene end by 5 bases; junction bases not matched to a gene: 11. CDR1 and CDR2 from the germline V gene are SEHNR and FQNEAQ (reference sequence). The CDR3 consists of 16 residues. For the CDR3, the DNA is TGTGCCAGCAGCTCCACTCTACAGGGGGCGGGGTATGGCTACACCTTC. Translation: CASSSTLQGAGYGYTF.

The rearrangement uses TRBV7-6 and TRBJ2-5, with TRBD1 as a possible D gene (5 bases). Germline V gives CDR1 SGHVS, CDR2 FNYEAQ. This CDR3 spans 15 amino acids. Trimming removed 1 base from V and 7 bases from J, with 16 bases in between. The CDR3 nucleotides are TGTGCCAGCAGCTTAGTCCAGGGCGCCAAGGGGACCCAGTACTTC. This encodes CASSLVQGAKGTQYF.

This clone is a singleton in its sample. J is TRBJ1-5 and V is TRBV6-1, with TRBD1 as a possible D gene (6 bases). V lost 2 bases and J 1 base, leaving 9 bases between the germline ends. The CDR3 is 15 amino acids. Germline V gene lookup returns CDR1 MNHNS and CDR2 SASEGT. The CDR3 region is CASSERGTSNQPQHF. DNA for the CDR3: TGTGCCAGCAGTGAAAGGGGGACAAGCAATCAGCCCCAGCATTTT.

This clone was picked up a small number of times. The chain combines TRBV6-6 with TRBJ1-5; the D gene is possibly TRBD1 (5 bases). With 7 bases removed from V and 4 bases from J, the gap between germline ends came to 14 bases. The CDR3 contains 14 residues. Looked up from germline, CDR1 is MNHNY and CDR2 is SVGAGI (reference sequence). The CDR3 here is CASTLGDANQPQHF. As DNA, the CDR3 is TGTGCCAGCACCTTAGGGGATGCAAATCAGCCCCAGCATTTT.

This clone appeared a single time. CDR3 region: CASSSPQAGNSPLHF. The CDR3 DNA reads TGTGCCAGCAGTTCGCCGCAGGCGGGGAATTCACCCCTCCACTTT. The genes are TRBV27 and TRBJ1-6; no definite D call. Germline V lookup: CDR1 MNHEY, CDR2 SMNVEV (reference sequence). V lost 4 bases and J lost 7, with 14 bases in between. CDR3 length: 15 amino acids.

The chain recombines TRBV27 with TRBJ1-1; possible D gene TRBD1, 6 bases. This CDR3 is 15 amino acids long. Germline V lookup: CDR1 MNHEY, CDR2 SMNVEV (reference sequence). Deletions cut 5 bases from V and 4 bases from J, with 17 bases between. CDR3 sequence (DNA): TGTGCCAGCAGTACCCACAGGGAAATCGTCACTGAAGCTTTCTTT. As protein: CASSTHREIVTEAFF.

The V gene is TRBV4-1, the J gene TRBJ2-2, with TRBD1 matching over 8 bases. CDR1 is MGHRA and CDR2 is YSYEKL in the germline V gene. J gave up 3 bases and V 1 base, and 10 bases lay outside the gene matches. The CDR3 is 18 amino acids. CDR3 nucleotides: TGCGCCAGCAGCCAAGGGACCCAGGCAGGGGGCTACACCGGGGAGCTGTTTTTT. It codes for CASSQGTQAGGYTGELFF.